This TCR beta chain was identified in a study of blood T cell repertoires in COVID-19. As for the study in general: The United States, Italy and Spain were the sources of the acute and convalescent COVID-19 samples. The analysed material was cDNA or gDNA that came from T cells, B-cell-depleted T cells, or PBMCs.

Germline-derived CDR1 and CDR2 are LNHDA and SQIVND (reference sequence). The CDR3 contains 15 residues. V lost 5 bases, J lost 2 bases, and 15 bases lay in between. As processed by the authors: Amplification of reference gene primers provided the estimated nucleated cell counts. Assay used: immunoSEQ multiplex PCR; TCRdb lists only in-frame clones, some missing. Clone size and V and J calls were adopted from that table, with D and trimming inferred from the DNA. The table shows approximately 85,000 clones, with around four fifths occurring only once. Specimen: peripheral blood. This receptor was obtained from a woman aged 65 to 85 with active or convalescent COVID-19. The V and J genes are TRBV19 and TRBJ1-2; perhaps TRBD1 as D (5 bases). The DNA for the CDR3 is TGTGCCAGTAGTCAATTGACAGTTTTAAACTATGGCTACACCTTC. It yields the protein CASSQLTVLNYGYTF. Supplemented by reference TRBV19 and TRBJ1-2, the full variable domain reads DGGITQSPKYLFRKEGQNVTLSCEQNLNHDAMYWYRQDPGQGLRLIYYSQIVNDFQKGDIAEGYSVSREKKESFPLTVTSAQKNPTAFYLCASSQLTVLNYGYTFGSGTRLTVV.